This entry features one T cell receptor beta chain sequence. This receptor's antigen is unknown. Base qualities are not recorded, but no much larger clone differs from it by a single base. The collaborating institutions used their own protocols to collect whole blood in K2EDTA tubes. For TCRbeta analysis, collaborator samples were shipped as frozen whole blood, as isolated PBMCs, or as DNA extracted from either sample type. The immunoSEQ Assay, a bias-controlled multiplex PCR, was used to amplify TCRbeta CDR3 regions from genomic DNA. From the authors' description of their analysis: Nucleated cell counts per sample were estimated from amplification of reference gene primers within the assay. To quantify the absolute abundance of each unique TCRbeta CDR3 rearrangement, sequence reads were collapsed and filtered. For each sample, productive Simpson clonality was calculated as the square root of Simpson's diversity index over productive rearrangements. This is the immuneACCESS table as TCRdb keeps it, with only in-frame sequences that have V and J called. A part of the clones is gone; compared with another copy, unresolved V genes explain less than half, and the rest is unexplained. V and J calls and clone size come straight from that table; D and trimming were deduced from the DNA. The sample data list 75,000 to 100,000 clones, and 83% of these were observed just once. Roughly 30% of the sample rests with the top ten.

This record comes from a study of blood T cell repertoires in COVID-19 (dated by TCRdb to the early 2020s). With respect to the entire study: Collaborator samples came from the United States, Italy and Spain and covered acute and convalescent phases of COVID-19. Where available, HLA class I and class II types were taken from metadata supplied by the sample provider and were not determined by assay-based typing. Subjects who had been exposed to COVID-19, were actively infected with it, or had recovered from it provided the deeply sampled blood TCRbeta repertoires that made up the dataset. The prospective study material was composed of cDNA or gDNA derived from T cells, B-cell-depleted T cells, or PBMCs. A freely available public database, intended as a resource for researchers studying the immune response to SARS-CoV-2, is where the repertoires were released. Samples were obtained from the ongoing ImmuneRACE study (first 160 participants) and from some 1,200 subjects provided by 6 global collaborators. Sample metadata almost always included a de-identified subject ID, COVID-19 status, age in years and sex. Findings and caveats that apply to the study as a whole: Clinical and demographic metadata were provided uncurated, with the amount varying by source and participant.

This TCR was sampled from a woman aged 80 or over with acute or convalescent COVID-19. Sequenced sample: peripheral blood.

Read as DNA, the sequence is TGTGCCTGGAGGGGTTTAGCGGGCAGATCCTACAATGAGCAGTTCTTC. Its coded protein is CAWRGLAGRSYNEQFF. In this chain, TRBV30 is recombined with TRBJ2-1, with 7 junctional bases fitting TRBD2. V ends up 3 bases short and J 1 base short, with an unmatched junction base count of 9. From the cysteine up to the phenylalanine, the CDR3 has a length of 16 residues. Only the CDR3 DNA stays, 48 bases, in frame from base 1. From the germline V gene (reference sequence), CDR1 is GTSNPN and CDR2 is SVGIG. Reference TRBV30 and TRBJ2-1 proteins supply the regions before and after the CDR3; the full variable domain is: SQTIHQWPATLVQPVGSPLSLECTVEGTSNPNLYWYRQAAGRGLQLLFYSVGIGQISSEVPQNLSASRPQDRQFILSSKKLLLSDSGFYLCAWRGLAGRSYNEQFFGPGTRLTVL.